The 31 T cell receptor beta chains in this list originate from one sample, sequenced in a study of shared clonotypes between healthy human individuals. Method: immunoSEQ multiplex PCR; TCRdb's copy keeps in-frame clones and lacks some. The repertoire holds approximately 470,000 clones, about 72% seen once, with approximately 12% in the top ten. The material sequenced was PBMCs. Every receptor here comes from a middle-aged woman in good health. Some clones in this sample may be carry-over from other donors' samples.

The rearrangement links TRBV4-1 to TRBJ1-5; weak D call: TRBD1 (6 bases). The CDR3 is made up of 15 amino acids. V was pared by 5 bases and J by 0 bases, with 11 bases between. Germline CDR1 MGHRA, CDR2 YSYEKL. CDR3 sequence (DNA): TGCGCCAGCAGCGAGGGGGGCCTTAGCAATCAGCCCCAGCATTTT. This gives the protein CASSEGGLSNQPQHF.

The rearrangement links TRBV5-4 to TRBJ2-3; D tentatively reads TRBD1 or TRBD2 (5 bases each). Looked up from germline, CDR1 is SGHNT and CDR2 is YYREEE (reference sequence). This CDR3 is built from 15 residues. V lost 8 bases and J lost 0, with 16 bases in between. The CDR3 nucleotides are TGTGCCAGTGCGCCGGGGTACAGGAGCACAGATACGCAGTATTTT. Its translation is CASAPGYRSTDTQYF. The variable domain in full, completed from reference TRBV5-4 and TRBJ2-3, reads ETGVTQSPTHLIKTRGQQVTLRCSSQSGHNTVSWYQQALGQGPQFIFQYYREEENGRGNFPPRFSGLQFPNYSSELNVNALELDDSALYLCASAPGYRSTDTQYFGPGTRLTVL.

J is TRBJ2-7 and V is TRBV5-1; 7 nucleotides agree with TRBD2. This CDR3 is 14 amino acids long. V shed 3 bases, J shed 2 bases, and the junction held 5 bases outside the gene matches. Germline CDR1 and CDR2: SGHRS and YFSETQ. The CDR3 loop reads CASSWGGRTYEQYF. Here the CDR3 DNA reads TGCGCCAGCAGCTGGGGGGGACGGACCTACGAGCAGTACTTC.

V usage is TRBV5-4 and J usage is TRBJ1-2; no definite D call. With 4 bases removed from V and 2 bases from J, the gap between germline ends came to 9 bases. Germline CDR1 and CDR2: SGHNT and YYREEE (reference sequence). This CDR3 comprises 13 residues. The CDR3 is CASSLDANYGYTF. The CDR3 DNA is TGTGCCAGCAGCCTGGACGCGAACTATGGCTACACCTTC.

V is TRBV9 and J is TRBJ1-4; 7 bases are a match to TRBD1. The trim removed 4 bases at V and 6 bases at J, leaving 6 bases unmatched. Looked up from germline, CDR1 is SGDLS and CDR2 is YYNGEE. This CDR3 has 14 residues. CDR3 nucleotide sequence: TGTGCCAGCAGCTCGACAGGGAGAGATGAAAAACTGTTTTTT. It translates to CASSSTGRDEKLFF.

Concerning this clone itself: The junction departs from germline at one end; a sequencing error may be responsible. This chain uses TRBV28 with TRBJ2-5; TRBD1 matches at 10 bases. Germline loops: CDR1 MDHEN, CDR2 SYDVKM. The CDR3 loop spans 13 amino acids. In nucleotides, the CDR3 is TGTGCCAGCAGTTTAGAGGGACAGGGGCCTGTTCACTTC. Its protein is CASSLEGQGPVHF.

The V and J genes are TRBV19 and TRBJ2-7; 9 bases are shared with TRBD1. Germline CDR1 and CDR2: LNHDA and SQIVND (reference sequence). The CDR3 loop spans 14 amino acids. V lost 5 bases and J lost 2; bases outside the gene matches: 4. As DNA, the CDR3 is TGTGCCAGTAGTCCGGACAGGGGCCCCTACGAGCAGTACTTC. It is translated as CASSPDRGPYEQYF.

This clone showed up just a few times. The genes are TRBV6-5 and TRBJ2-7; 7 bases are shared with TRBD2. Germline V gives CDR1 MNHEY, CDR2 SVGAGI. The junction had 8 bases not matched to a gene; V was cut back by 6 bases and J by 3 bases. The CDR3 length is 14 residues. The CDR3 DNA follows: TGTGCCAGCAGCCAGGAGCGGGACCACTACGAGCAGTACTTC. Protein sequence: CASSQERDHYEQYF.

This rearrangement joins TRBV6-4 to TRBJ1-2, with 7 positions matching TRBD1. This CDR3 contains 15 residues. V was clipped by 7 bases and J by 1 base; unmatched bases: 9. Germline CDR1 MRHNA, CDR2 SNTAGT. CDR3 nucleotides: TGTGCCAGCAATCCCTCAGGGGGGATTAACTATGGCTACACCTTC. Translating it yields CASNPSGGINYGYTF.

This clone has a single count. The genes are TRBV14 and TRBJ2-5; D perhaps matches TRBD2 (5 bases). Per germline, CDR1 SGHDN and CDR2 FVKESK. V was shortened by 1 base and J by 4 bases, with 16 bases between the two germline ends. This CDR3 region has 16 residues. Here the CDR3 DNA reads TGTGCCAGCAGCCAAGTCCTTGGACTTGGTGGAGAGACCCAGTACTTC. Translation gives CASSQVLGLGGETQYF. Filled out from reference TRBV14 and TRBJ2-5, the complete variable domain reads EAGVTQFPSHSVIEKGQTVTLRCDPISGHDNLYWYRRVMGKEIKFLLHFVKESKQDESGMPNNRFLAERTGGTYSTLKVQPAELEDSGVYFCASSQVLGLGGETQYFGPGTRLLVL.

The chain is built from TRBV23-1 and TRBJ2-7; weak D call: TRBD2 (6 bases). TRBV23-1 counts as an open reading frame of uncertain function. The V and J ends lost 3 bases and 7 bases respectively, with 31 bases between them. The length of the CDR3 is 19 residues. The CDR3 region is CASSHPPEGRRLEAGEQYF. The CDR3 DNA reads as TGCGCCAGCAGTCATCCCCCCGAGGGGAGGAGGTTAGAGGCAGGGGAGCAGTACTTC.

The chain carries TRBV19 and TRBJ1-1; TRBD1 aligns across 8 bases. After removal of 6 bases from V and 3 bases from J, the junction contained 6 bases not matched to a gene. The CDR3 is made up of 14 amino acids. Germline V gene data show CDR1 as LNHDA and CDR2 as SQIVND (reference sequence). Here the CDR3 reads CASSRDRWDTEAFF. The CDR3 DNA reads as TGTGCCAGTAGCCGGGACAGGTGGGACACTGAAGCTTTCTTT.

The chain couples TRBV5-1 to TRBJ2-1; no firm D call. Trimming took off 4 bases at V and 1 base at J, with 9 bases between the two ends. The CDR3 extends over 14 amino acids. Germline lookup yields CDR1 SGHRS and CDR2 YFSETQ. In nucleotides, the CDR3 is TGCGCCAGCAGCCCGCTGACATCCTACAATGAGCAGTTCTTC. Its protein product is CASSPLTSYNEQFF.

This clone appeared a few times. The chain employs TRBV10-1 and TRBJ2-1, with D possibly matching TRBD2 (6 bases). V was shortened by 5 bases and J by 0 bases, with 14 bases between the two germline ends. The CDR3 spans 16 residues. The V gene's germline CDR1 is WNHNN and CDR2 SYGVQD (reference sequence). The DNA for the CDR3 is TGCGCCAGCAGTTCCCCGGGGGATTCCTCCTACAATGAGCAGTTCTTC. It translates to CASSSPGDSSYNEQFF.

This CDR3 is CASSWGLAAPYEQYF. The CDR3 DNA sequence: TGTGCCAGCAGCTGGGGACTAGCGGCACCCTACGAGCAGTACTTC. This chain joins TRBV7-8 and TRBJ2-7; 11 nucleotides agree with TRBD2. The germline CDR1 and CDR2 sequences are SGHVS and FQNEAQ. The CDR3 has 15 amino acids. Germline trimming cut 4 bases from V and 2 bases from J; bases unmatched to any gene: 4.

This clone was seen at least ten times. This chain connects TRBV10-1 to TRBJ2-1; D is perhaps TRBD2 (5 bases). CDR3 length: 15 residues. With 6 bases removed from V and 4 bases from J, the gap between germline ends came to 16 bases. Germline-derived CDR1 and CDR2 are WNHNN and SYGVQD (reference sequence). CDR3 nucleotide sequence: TGCGCCAGCAGCGACTACGGGCCCAAATACAATGAGCAGTTCTTC. Translated, it gives CASSDYGPKYNEQFF.

The V gene is TRBV10-3, the J gene TRBJ2-2; D possibly corresponds to TRBD1 (6 bases). In germline, CDR1 is ENHRY, CDR2 SYGVKD. The CDR3 contains 14 residues. V was pared by 5 bases and J by 1 base, with 8 bases between. The CDR3 is CAISNRENTGELFF. The CDR3 nucleotides are TGTGCCATCAGTAACAGGGAGAACACCGGGGAGCTGTTTTTT.

In its sample, this clone was seen once. The chain uses TRBV10-3 and TRBJ1-6; 7 nucleotides align to TRBD1. V dropped 4 bases and J dropped 6; count of bases not matched to a gene: 6. This CDR3 spans 15 amino acids. Germline values: CDR1 ENHRY, CDR2 SYGVKD. CDR3 coding DNA: TGTGCCATCAGTGCGGCCCCAGGGGGTAATTCACCCCTCCACTTT. Encoded protein: CAISAAPGGNSPLHF.

V usage is TRBV30 and J usage is TRBJ2-2; D perhaps matches TRBD2 (5 bases). Germline V gene lookup returns CDR1 GTSNPN and CDR2 SVGIG (reference sequence). V lost 5 bases and J lost 2, with 9 bases in between. This CDR3 comprises 13 residues. The CDR3 spells CAWAAANTGELFF. CDR3 DNA: TGTGCCTGGGCAGCGGCTAACACCGGGGAGCTGTTTTTT.

This clone was detected a few times. The rearrangement uses TRBV11-2 and TRBJ1-2; D is unresolved. The CDR3 is made up of 15 amino acids. Trimming pared 4 bases from V and 2 bases from J, leaving 14 bases between. Germline values: CDR1 SGHAT, CDR2 FQNNGV. The CDR3: CASSSLKGRNYGYTF. The CDR3 nucleotides read TGTGCCAGCAGCTCCCTCAAAGGCAGGAACTATGGCTACACCTTC.

V and J are TRBV4-1 and TRBJ2-7; D not resolved. Germline values: CDR1 MGHRA, CDR2 YSYEKL. With 0 bases removed from V and 4 bases from J, the gap between germline ends came to 16 bases. The CDR3 is 16 amino acids. The CDR3 bases are TGCGCCAGCAGCCAAGACATTGCGGCCAGTCAATACGAGCAGTACTTC. Residues: CASSQDIAASQYEQYF.

The chain combines TRBV6-1 with TRBJ1-2; D remains unclear. The CDR3 extends over 11 amino acids. Germline CDR1 reads MNHNS; CDR2 reads SASEGT. The V and J ends lost 5 bases and 11 bases respectively, with 12 bases between them. This chain's CDR3 is CASSPRLSYTF. The CDR3 DNA follows: TGTGCCAGCAGTCCCCGCTTGTCTTACACCTTC.

The V and J genes are TRBV6-6 and TRBJ2-6, with a tentative D call TRBD1 (6 bases). CDR1 and CDR2 (germline): MNHNY, SVGAGI (reference sequence). The V end was cut by 4 bases, the J end by 0 bases, with 7 bases between. The CDR3 sequence is 15 residues long. In DNA, the CDR3 is TGTGCCAGCAGTTTACAGGGCTCTGGGGCCAACGTCCTGACTTTC. This codes for CASSLQGSGANVLTF.

V usage is TRBV19 and J usage is TRBJ1-1; D possibly corresponds to TRBD1 (6 bases). Between the trimmed V and J ends, which lost 10 bases and 6 bases, there was a span of 21 bases. Per the germline V gene, CDR1 is LNHDA and CDR2 is SQIVND (reference sequence). CDR3 length: 14 residues. CDR3 amino acids: CATRLGAVGAEAFF. The CDR3 DNA reads as TGTGCCACACGGTTGGGGGCCGTAGGGGCTGAAGCTTTCTTT.

The chain couples TRBV29-1 to TRBJ1-1, with 8 bases that match TRBD1. Germline assignment: CDR1 SQVTM and CDR2 ANQGSEA. The V gene end was trimmed by 1 base and the J gene end by 4 bases; junction bases not matched to a gene: 2. The CDR3 is 13 amino acids. The CDR3: CSVEGQGATEAFF. The CDR3 DNA follows: TGCAGCGTTGAAGGGCAGGGGGCCACTGAAGCTTTCTTT.

The genes are TRBV7-8 and TRBJ2-1, with 11 bases fitting TRBD2. Germline CDR1 and CDR2: SGHVS and FQNEAQ. Losses at the gene ends were 9 bases for V and 3 bases for J; bases not matched to a gene: 4. The CDR3 runs 14 residues. The CDR3 region has the DNA TGTGCCAGTAGCGGGAGGGGTTACTACAATGAGCAGTTCTTC. Residues: CASSGRGYYNEQFF.

V is TRBV4-2 and J is TRBJ2-7; D is unclear. The CDR3 length is 15 residues. The ends were cut back, 1 base at V and 0 bases at J, with 10 bases in the middle. Looked up from germline, CDR1 is LGHNA and CDR2 is YNFKEQ. CDR3 residues: CASSQVGRSSYEQYF. As DNA, the CDR3 is TGTGCCAGCAGCCAAGTTGGCAGGAGCTCCTACGAGCAGTACTTC.

In this sample, this clone turned up a few times. The chain combines TRBV5-1 with TRBJ2-5; the D is unclear. CDR3 size: 13 residues. V gave up 5 bases and J gave up 7 bases, with 15 bases separating them. Germline lookup yields CDR1 SGHRS and CDR2 YFSETQ. CDR3 sequence reads: CASSLEMVGTQYF. The CDR3 bases are TGCGCCAGCAGTCTCGAGATGGTAGGGACCCAGTACTTC.

The chain carries TRBV28 and TRBJ2-1; no clear D gene. CDR3 length: 13 amino acids. Trimming took off 7 bases at V and 0 bases at J, with 7 bases between the two ends. The germline gives CDR1 MDHEN, CDR2 SYDVKM. The CDR3 reads CASKWGSYNEQFF. The CDR3 bases are TGTGCCAGCAAATGGGGCTCCTACAATGAGCAGTTCTTC.

The rearrangement links TRBV6-5 to TRBJ2-5, with D tentatively TRBD2 (6 bases). Matching the DNA end better, TRBJ2-7 makes the J call doubtful. The CDR3 has 14 amino acids. The germline V gene has CDR1 MNHEY and CDR2 SVGAGI. The CDR3 coding sequence is TGTGCCAGCAGTTACTCCGGGAGTACCTACGAGCAGTACTTC. Translating it yields CASSYSGSTYEQYF.

V usage is TRBV2 and J usage is TRBJ2-7; unclear D gene. V gave up 2 bases and J gave up 4 bases, with 6 bases separating them. The CDR3 sequence is 12 residues long. Germline V gene lookup returns CDR1 SNHLY and CDR2 FYNNEI. The CDR3 here is CASSERHYEQYF. The CDR3, as DNA: TGTGCCAGCAGTGAACGGCATTACGAGCAGTACTTC.